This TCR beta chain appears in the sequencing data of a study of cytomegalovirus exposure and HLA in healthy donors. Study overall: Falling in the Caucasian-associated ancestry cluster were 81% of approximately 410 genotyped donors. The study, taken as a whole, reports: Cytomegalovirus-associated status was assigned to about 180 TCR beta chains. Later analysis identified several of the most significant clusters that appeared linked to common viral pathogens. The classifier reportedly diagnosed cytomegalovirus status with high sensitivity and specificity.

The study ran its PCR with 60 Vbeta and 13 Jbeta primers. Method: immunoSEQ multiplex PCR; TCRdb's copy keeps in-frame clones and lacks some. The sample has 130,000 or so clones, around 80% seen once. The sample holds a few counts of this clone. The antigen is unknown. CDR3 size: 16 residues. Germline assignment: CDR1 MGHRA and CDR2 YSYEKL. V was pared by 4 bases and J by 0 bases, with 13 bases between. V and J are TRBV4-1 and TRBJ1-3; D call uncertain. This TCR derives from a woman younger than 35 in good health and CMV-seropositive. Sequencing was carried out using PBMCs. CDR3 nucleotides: TGCGCCAGCAGCCGTTCGACTGCCGGCTCTGGAAACACCATATATTTT. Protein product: CASSRSTAGSGNTIYF.